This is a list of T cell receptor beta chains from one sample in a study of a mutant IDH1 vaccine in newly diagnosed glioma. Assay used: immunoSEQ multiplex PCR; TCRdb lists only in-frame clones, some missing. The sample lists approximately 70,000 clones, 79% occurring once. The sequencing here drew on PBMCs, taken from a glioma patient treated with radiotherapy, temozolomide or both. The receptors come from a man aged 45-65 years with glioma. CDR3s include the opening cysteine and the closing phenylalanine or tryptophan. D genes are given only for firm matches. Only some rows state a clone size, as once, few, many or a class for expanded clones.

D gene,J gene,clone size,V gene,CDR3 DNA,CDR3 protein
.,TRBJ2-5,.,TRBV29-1,TGCAGCGTAAAACAGGGACAAGAGACCCAGTACTTC,CSVKQGQETQYF
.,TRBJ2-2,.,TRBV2,TGTGCCAGCAGCGTCAGAAACTCGAACACCGGGGAGCTGTTTTTT,CASSVRNSNTGELFF
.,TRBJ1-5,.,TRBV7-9,TGTGCCAGCAGCAACCCCCAGGGTCAGCCCCAGCATTTT,CASSNPQGQPQHF
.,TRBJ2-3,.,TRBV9,TGTGCCAGCAGCCCGTCGTCCAACTCCTGGGATACGCAGTATTTT,CASSPSSNSWDTQYF
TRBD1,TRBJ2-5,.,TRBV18,TGTGCCAGCTCACCCGGGACAGGGGAGACCCAGTACTTC,CASSPGTGETQYF
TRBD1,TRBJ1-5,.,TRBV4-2,TGTGCCAGCAGCCAAGAGGCATTAACAGGGGGACAGCCCCAGCATTTT,CASSQEALTGGQPQHF
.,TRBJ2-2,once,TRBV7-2,TGTGCCAGCAGCTTAAGGCAGGGAAGGGCCGGGGAGCTGTTTTTT,CASSLRQGRAGELFF
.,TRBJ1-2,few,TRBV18,TGTGCCAGCTCACCACGGGGTCCTGGTGGCTACACCTTC,CASSPRGPGGYTF
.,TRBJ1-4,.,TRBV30,TGTGCCTGGAGGGGGGTTGACGCCAGCAATGAAAAACTGTTTTTT,CAWRGVDASNEKLFF
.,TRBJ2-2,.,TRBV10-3,TGTGCCAAATTTCCCGGGGCCACCACCGGGGAGCTGTTTTTT,CAKFPGATTGELFF
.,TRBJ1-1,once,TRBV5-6,TGTGCCAGCAGCTTCCCAGGACAGAACACTGAAGCTTTCTTT,CASSFPGQNTEAFF
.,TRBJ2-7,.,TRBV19,TGTGCCAGTAGTAGCCGGGGCTTCTACGAGCAGTACTTC,CASSSRGFYEQYF
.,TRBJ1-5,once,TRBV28,TGTGCCAGCAGCTCAGGACGGATGAATCAGCCCCAGCATTTT,CASSSGRMNQPQHF
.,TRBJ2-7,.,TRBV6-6,TGTGCCAGCAGTGACCCCCCCACAGGGATGAACGAGCAGTACTTC,CASSDPPTGMNEQYF
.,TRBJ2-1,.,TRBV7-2,TGTGCCAGCACCGAGGGGGCGGGGAATGAGCAGTTCTTC,CASTEGAGNEQFF
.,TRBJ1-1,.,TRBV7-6,TGTGCCAGCAGCTTCGAGAAGGGCGCCACTGAAGCTTTCTTT,CASSFEKGATEAFF
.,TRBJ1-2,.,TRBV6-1,TGTGCCAGCATTCCGACAGGAACCTATGGCTACACCTTC,CASIPTGTYGYTF
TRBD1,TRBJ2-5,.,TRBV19,TGTGCCAGTAGGGATGACAGGGGGCAAGAGACCCAGTACTTC,CASRDDRGQETQYF
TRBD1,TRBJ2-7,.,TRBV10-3,TGTGCCATCCACCCGGGACAGGGGTACGAGCAGTACTTC,CAIHPGQGYEQYF
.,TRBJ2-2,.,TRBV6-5,TGTGCCAGCAGAAAGGGTCAGGAGTACACCGGGGAGCTGTTTTTT,CASRKGQEYTGELFF